The 24 T cell receptor beta chains given below trace back to one sample, sequenced in a study of blood T cells in healthy people across ages. Combining a sample-barcoded 5' primer with a J-beta primer mix, a second PCR ran for roughly 7 to 12 cycles. TCRdb called the 5' RACE reads again in MiXCR, with one record for every CDR3 protein. The sample includes roughly 1,300,000 distinct CDR3 sequences, approximately 59% of them seen just once. Sequenced input: blood. The receptor source for this set is a man aged 18 to 30 in good health.

The genes are TRBV7-9 and TRBJ2-7; no clear D gene. Germline-derived CDR1 and CDR2 are SEHNR and FQNEAQ (reference sequence). Trimming took 4 bases from V and 0 from J, leaving 19 bases between them. The CDR3 sequence is 17 residues long. CDR3 region: CASSSSEAGQTSYEQYF. The CDR3 DNA reads TGTGCCAGCAGCTCGTCCGAGGCTGGGCAGACCTCCTACGAGCAGTACTTC.

This rearrangement joins TRBV29-1 to TRBJ1-4, with 8 positions matching TRBD1. Looked up from germline, CDR1 is SQVTM and CDR2 is ANQGSEA. Unmatched junction bases numbered 8, after V lost 6 bases and J lost 5 bases. The CDR3 loop spans 14 amino acids. The CDR3 region has the DNA TGCAGCGTGGTTGGACAGGGATGGAATGAAAAACTGTTTTTT. This translates into CSVVGQGWNEKLFF.

This clonotype has a handful of counts. The chain links TRBV7-9 to TRBJ2-7, with D possibly TRBD2 on 6 matching bases. The germline V gene has CDR1 SEHNR and CDR2 FQNEAQ (reference sequence). The CDR3 runs to 16 residues. V gave up 1 base and J gave up 0 bases, with 13 bases separating them. DNA of the CDR3: TGTGCCAGCAGCTTAGGTGGCGGGATGAGCTCCTACGAGCAGTACTTC. It is translated as CASSLGGGMSSYEQYF.

The chain employs TRBV29-1 and TRBJ1-1; D gene unclear. Germline V gene sequence: CDR1 SQVTM, CDR2 ANQGSEA. The CDR3 runs to 13 residues. Between the trimmed V and J ends, which lost 2 bases and 2 bases, there was a span of 9 bases. For the CDR3, the DNA is TGCAGCGTTGAATCACTCATTAACACTGAAGCTTTCTTT. Amino acid sequence: CSVESLINTEAFF.

The chain uses TRBV20-1 and TRBJ2-6; no clear D gene. CDR1 DFQATT and CDR2 SNEGSKA come from the germline V gene (reference sequence). The CDR3 runs to 13 residues. The germline V and J ends were trimmed by 5 bases and 4 bases, with 9 bases remaining between them. The CDR3 protein is CSALDDGANVLTF. The CDR3, as DNA: TGCAGTGCTCTCGACGACGGGGCCAACGTCCTGACTTTC.

The chain uses TRBV6-5 and TRBJ1-2; D is ambiguous. There are 13 residues in the CDR3. With 2 bases removed from V and 8 bases from J, the gap between germline ends came to 12 bases. Germline V gives CDR1 MNHEY, CDR2 SVGAGI. CDR3 sequence: CASSYGSIGGYTF. DNA for the CDR3: TGTGCCAGCAGTTACGGGTCTATTGGGGGCTACACCTTC.

The chain links TRBV5-1 to TRBJ2-3; D is unclear. The CDR3 runs to 14 residues. The germline CDR1 and CDR2 sequences are SGHRS and YFSETQ. Trimming took 4 bases from V and 5 from J, leaving 14 bases between them. The CDR3 coding sequence is TGCGCCAGCAGCCCCTACGGACGGCGAGATACGCAGTATTTT. It yields the protein CASSPYGRRDTQYF.

For the CDR3, the DNA is TGTGCCAGCAGTGAATATCATGAGACCCAGTACTTC. Translating gives CASSEYHETQYF. The chain links TRBV25-1 to TRBJ2-7; unclear D gene. The J call could be wrong; TRBJ2-5 is a better fit for the DNA end. This CDR3 region has 12 residues. Germline-derived CDR1 and CDR2 are MGHDK and SYGVNS.

J is TRBJ2-7 and V is TRBV6-6; TRBD1 agrees at 9 bases. The CDR3 has 16 residues. Germline-derived CDR1 and CDR2 are MNHNY and SVGAGI (reference sequence). With 9 bases clipped from V and 4 bases from J, the junction kept 16 bases outside the gene matches. CDR3 residues: CASSPPGDRAQYEQYF. CDR3 DNA sequence: TGTGCCAGTAGCCCCCCCGGGGACAGGGCGCAGTACGAGCAGTACTTC.

The genes are TRBV6-2 or TRBV6-3 and TRBJ2-7; tentative D call: TRBD1 (6 bases). V was clipped by 2 bases and J by 2 bases, with 7 bases between them. Germline V gene lookup returns CDR1 MNHEY and CDR2 SVGEGT. This CDR3 spans 13 amino acids. This CDR3 is CASSYRTAYEQYF. As DNA, the CDR3 is TGTGCCAGCAGTTACCGGACAGCCTACGAGCAGTACTTC.

The V and J genes are TRBV4-1 and TRBJ1-1; D not resolved. The CDR3 contains 15 residues. V lost 1 base to trimming and J lost 0 bases, with 9 bases between them. CDR1 and CDR2 from the germline V gene are MGHRA and YSYEKL. The CDR3 here is CASSQVPRVNTEAFF. As DNA, the CDR3 is TGCGCCAGCAGCCAAGTTCCCAGAGTGAACACTGAAGCTTTCTTT.

The chain uses TRBV5-1 and TRBJ2-2; 9 nucleotides match TRBD2. This CDR3 is built from 21 residues. The V gene's germline CDR1 is SGHRS and CDR2 YFSETQ. V gave up 0 bases and J gave up 6 bases; unmatched junction bases: 21. CDR3: CASSLALRVEREERGAGELFF. As DNA, the CDR3 is TGCGCCAGCAGCTTGGCCCTTAGGGTCGAGCGGGAGGAGAGAGGAGCCGGGGAGCTGTTTTTT.

V and J are TRBV5-1 and TRBJ2-1, with D possibly being TRBD2 (6 bases). Looked up from germline, CDR1 is SGHRS and CDR2 is YFSETQ. V was cut by 3 bases and J by 15 bases, with 13 bases left in between. The CDR3 totals 11 residues. CDR3 residues: CASSWWGVRFF. DNA of the CDR3: TGCGCCAGCAGCTGGTGGGGGGTTCGGTTCTTC.

V gene TRBV6-4 combines with J gene TRBJ2-1, with a tentative D call TRBD2 (6 bases). Germline V gene sequence: CDR1 MRHNA, CDR2 SNTAGT. The CDR3 covers 14 residues. With 3 bases removed from V and 6 bases from J, the gap between germline ends came to 12 bases. In DNA form, the CDR3 reads TGTGCCAGCAGTGATGCGGGACTCTTCAATGAGCAGTTCTTC. It is translated as CASSDAGLFNEQFF.

This clonotype was seen only a few times. The V call is TRBV4-1, the J call TRBJ2-3; D call uncertain. The ends were cut back, 1 base at V and 4 bases at J, with 9 bases in the middle. Germline assignment: CDR1 MGHRA and CDR2 YSYEKL. The CDR3 covers 14 residues. CDR3 coding DNA: TGCGCCAGCAGCCAAGTAGACTCCGCAGATACGCAGTATTTT. Encoded protein: CASSQVDSADTQYF.

The chain recombines TRBV12-3 or TRBV12-4 with TRBJ2-4; D is undetermined. The CDR3 consists of 15 residues. V dropped 2 bases and J dropped 7 bases, with 15 bases sitting between them. CDR3 amino acids: CASSLRHGVINIQYF. The CDR3 DNA reads as TGTGCCAGCAGTTTAAGACATGGGGTTATCAACATTCAGTACTTC.

The chain carries TRBV20-1 and TRBJ1-5, with D uncertain. V lost 3 bases to trimming and J lost 5 bases, with 11 bases between them. The CDR3 consists of 13 residues. Germline values: CDR1 DFQATT, CDR2 SNEGSKA (reference sequence). CDR3: CSASAGEDQPQHF. In nucleotides, the CDR3 is TGCAGTGCTAGCGCTGGGGAGGATCAGCCCCAGCATTTT.

The chain recombines TRBV20-1 with TRBJ2-5; 10 bases are a match to TRBD2. The length of the CDR3 is 14 residues. In germline, CDR1 is DFQATT, CDR2 SNEGSKA (reference sequence). The CDR3 DNA reads TGCAGAGGGCCTAGCGGGGGACTCCAAGAGACCCAGTACTTC. Protein: CRGPSGGLQETQYF.

The chain's CDR3 is CSAMGQNLYNEQYF. The CDR3 region has the DNA TGCAGTGCTATGGGACAGAACCTCTACAATGAGCAGTACTTC. V is TRBV20-1 and J is TRBJ2-5, with 7 positions matching TRBD1. The CDR3 length is 14 residues. V lost 4 bases and J lost 11; bases outside the gene matches: 16. CDR1 and CDR2 from the germline V gene are DFQATT and SNEGSKA (reference sequence).

This chain uses TRBV9 with TRBJ2-7; 9 bases are a match to TRBD1. V trimming: 1 base; J trimming: 5 bases; junction bases outside the gene matches: 4. In germline, CDR1 is SGDLS, CDR2 YYNGEE. This CDR3 is built from 14 residues. CDR3 region: CASSVRQGDHEQYF. The CDR3 nucleotides read TGTGCCAGCAGCGTACGACAGGGGGACCACGAGCAGTACTTC.

V gene TRBV27 combines with J gene TRBJ1-1; D call uncertain. CDR1 is MNHEY and CDR2 is SMNVEV in the germline V gene (reference sequence). The V end was cut by 7 bases, the J end by 6 bases, with 12 bases between. The CDR3 spans 12 residues. The DNA of the CDR3 is TGTGCCAGCAAAACGGGAGTCTCTGAAGCTTTCTTT. This codes for CASKTGVSEAFF.

The chain has TRBV21-1 and TRBJ2-3; the table assigns TRBD2, which was not confirmed against the DNA. TRBV21-1 is annotated as a pseudogene. The CDR3 spans 18 residues. The CDR3 region has the DNA TGTGCCAGCAGAGAATCCGGGACTAGCCTATCGAGCACAGATACGCAGTATTTT. Protein sequence: CASRESGTSLSSTDTQYF.

The chain uses TRBV6-1 and TRBJ1-6; D gene unclear. Trimming stripped 6 bases from V and 8 bases from J, with 11 bases between. In germline, CDR1 is MNHNS, CDR2 SASEGT. There are 13 residues in the CDR3. This CDR3 reads CASSEQPDSPLHF. In DNA form, the CDR3 reads TGTGCCAGCAGCGAACAGCCAGATTCACCCCTCCACTTT.

This clonotype was detected only a few times. CDR3 loop: CASSLDGGAIIETQYF. DNA for the CDR3: TGTGCCAGCAGCTTAGATGGGGGGGCTATCATCGAGACCCAGTACTTC. This chain connects TRBV7-8 to TRBJ2-5, with D possibly matching TRBD2 (7 bases). This CDR3 spans 16 amino acids. V lost 1 base to trimming and J lost 5 bases, with 17 bases between them. The germline V gene encodes CDR1 SGHVS and CDR2 FQNEAQ. The variable domain in full, with the rest retrieved from reference TRBV7-8 and TRBJ2-5, is GAGVSQSPRYKVAKRGQDVALRCDPISGHVSLFWYQQALGQGPEFLTYFQNEAQLDKSGLPSDRFFAERPEGSVSTLKIQRTQQEDSAVYLCASSLDGGAIIETQYFGPGTRLLVL.